This T cell receptor (beta chain) was sequenced in a study of blood T cell repertoires in COVID-19. The V gene end was trimmed by 4 bases and the J gene end by 6 bases; junction bases not matched to a gene: 11. This CDR3 comprises 15 residues. CDR1 is SGHNT, CDR2 YENEEA, per germline. This clone came up once. The assay was immunoSEQ multiplex PCR, and TCRdb's table has in-frame clones only and misses some. The data contain about 230,000 clones, nearly 90% of them singletons. Donors of Cohort 3 who recovered were those that had two negative PCRs, clearance, or symptom resolution. This receptor was identified in a man younger than 40 who had recovered from COVID-19. The sample consisted of PBMCs or T cells enriched from blood (not recorded which). The chain recombines TRBV11-3 with TRBJ2-7, with TRBD1 matching over 8 bases. The CDR3 here is CASSSTGQVVGEQYF. The DNA of the CDR3 is TGTGCCAGCAGCTCCACGGGACAGGTAGTGGGCGAGCAGTACTTC.